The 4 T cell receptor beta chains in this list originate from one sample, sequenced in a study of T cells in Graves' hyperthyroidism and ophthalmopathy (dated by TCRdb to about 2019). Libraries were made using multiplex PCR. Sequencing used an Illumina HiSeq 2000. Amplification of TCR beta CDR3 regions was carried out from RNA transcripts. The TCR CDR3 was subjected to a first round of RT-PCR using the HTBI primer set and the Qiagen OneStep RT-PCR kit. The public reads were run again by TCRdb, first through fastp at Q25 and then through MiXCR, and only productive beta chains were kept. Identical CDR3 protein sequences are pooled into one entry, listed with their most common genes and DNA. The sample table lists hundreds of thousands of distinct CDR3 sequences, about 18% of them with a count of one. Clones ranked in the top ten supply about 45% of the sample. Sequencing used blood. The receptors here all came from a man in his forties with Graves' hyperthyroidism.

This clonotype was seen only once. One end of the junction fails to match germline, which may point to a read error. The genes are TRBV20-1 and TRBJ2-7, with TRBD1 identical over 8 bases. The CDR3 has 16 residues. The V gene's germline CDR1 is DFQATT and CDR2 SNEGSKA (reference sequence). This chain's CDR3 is CSALRTGWKVIYGQYF. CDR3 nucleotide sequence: TGCAGTGCTTTAAGGACAGGGTGGAAGGTAATCTACGGGCAGTACTTC.

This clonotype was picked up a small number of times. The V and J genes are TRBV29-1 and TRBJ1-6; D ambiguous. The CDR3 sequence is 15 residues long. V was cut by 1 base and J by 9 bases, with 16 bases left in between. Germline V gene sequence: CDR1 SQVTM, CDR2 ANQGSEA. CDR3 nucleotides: TGCAGCGTTGAAGGAGGACTGTCAACTAGTTCACCCCTCCACTTT. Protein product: CSVEGGLSTSSPLHF. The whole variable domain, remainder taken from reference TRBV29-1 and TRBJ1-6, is SAVISQKPSRDICQRGTSLTIQCQVDSQVTMMFWYRQQPGQSLTLIATANQGSEATYESGFVIDKFPISRPNLTFSTLTVSNMSPEDSSIYLCSVEGGLSTSSPLHFGNGTRLTVT.

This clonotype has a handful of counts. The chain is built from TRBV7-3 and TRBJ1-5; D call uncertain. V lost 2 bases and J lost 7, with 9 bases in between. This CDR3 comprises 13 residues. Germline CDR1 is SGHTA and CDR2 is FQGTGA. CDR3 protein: CASSLSNGQPQHF. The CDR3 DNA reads TGTGCCAGCAGCTTATCAAATGGACAGCCCCAGCATTTT.

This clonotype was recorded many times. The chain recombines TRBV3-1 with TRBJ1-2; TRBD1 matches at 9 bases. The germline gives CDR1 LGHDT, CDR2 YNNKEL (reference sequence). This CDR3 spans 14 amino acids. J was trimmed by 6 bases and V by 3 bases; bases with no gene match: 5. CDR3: CASSQITGGDGYTF. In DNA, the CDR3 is TGTGCCAGCAGCCAGATAACAGGGGGCGATGGCTACACCTTC.